The 2 T cell receptor beta chains given below trace back to one sample, sequenced in a study of neurological immune-mediated disorders. TCRdb redid the calling of the 5' RACE reads with MiXCR, one entry per CDR3 protein. The table lists tens of thousands of distinct CDR3 sequences, approximately 4% of them singletons. The material sequenced was PBMCs. The receptor set was obtained from a woman aged 50 to 60 with multiple sclerosis.

This clonotype appeared many times. This chain links TRBV5-1 with TRBJ2-3; D not certain. Between the trimmed V and J ends, which lost 6 bases and 2 bases, there was a span of 10 bases. Germline CDR1 reads SGHRS; CDR2 reads YFSETQ. The CDR3 spans 13 residues. CDR3 sequence: CASMARPTDTQYF. DNA of the CDR3: TGCGCCAGCATGGCTAGACCCACAGATACGCAGTATTTT.

This clonotype was found many times. The V and J genes are TRBV20-1 and TRBJ2-1, with a possible D match to TRBD2 (7 bases). Germline assignment: CDR1 DFQATT and CDR2 SNEGSKA (reference sequence). The CDR3 covers 13 residues. With 6 bases removed from V and 5 bases from J, the gap between germline ends came to 14 bases. For the CDR3, the DNA is TGCAGTGCCGTCCGGGGGGCCCACAATGAGCAGTTCTTC. This translates into CSAVRGAHNEQFF.